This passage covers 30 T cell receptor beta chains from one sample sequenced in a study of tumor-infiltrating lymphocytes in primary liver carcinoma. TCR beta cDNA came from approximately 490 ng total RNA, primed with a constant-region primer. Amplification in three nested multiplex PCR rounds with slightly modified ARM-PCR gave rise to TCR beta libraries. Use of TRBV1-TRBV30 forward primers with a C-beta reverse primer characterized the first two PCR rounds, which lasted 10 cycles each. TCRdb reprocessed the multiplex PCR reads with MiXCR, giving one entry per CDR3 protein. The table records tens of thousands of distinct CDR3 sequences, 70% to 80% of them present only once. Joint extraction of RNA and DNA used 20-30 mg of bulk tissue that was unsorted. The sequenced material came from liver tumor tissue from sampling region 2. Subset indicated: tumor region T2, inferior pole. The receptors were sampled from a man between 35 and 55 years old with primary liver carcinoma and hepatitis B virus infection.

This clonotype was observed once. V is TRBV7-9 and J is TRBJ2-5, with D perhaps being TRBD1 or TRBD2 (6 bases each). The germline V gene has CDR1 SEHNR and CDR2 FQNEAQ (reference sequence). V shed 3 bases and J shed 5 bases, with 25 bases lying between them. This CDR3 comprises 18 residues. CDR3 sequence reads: CASSFLGALTSFGETQYF. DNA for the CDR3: TGTGCCAGCAGCTTTCTGGGGGCCCTTACTAGCTTTGGGGAGACCCAGTACTTC.

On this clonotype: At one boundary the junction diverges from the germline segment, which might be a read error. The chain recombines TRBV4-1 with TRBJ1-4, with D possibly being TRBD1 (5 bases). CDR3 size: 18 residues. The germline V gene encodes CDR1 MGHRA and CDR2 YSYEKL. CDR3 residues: CASSQGRESRSSNEELFF. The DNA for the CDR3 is TGCGCCAGCAGCCAGGGACGGGAAAGTCGCAGCTCTAATGAAGAACTGTTTTTT.

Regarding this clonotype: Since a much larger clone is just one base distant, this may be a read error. In nucleotides, the CDR3 is TGTGCCGGCAGCCCCCGGACAGGGGGGGCGAACACTGAAGCTTTCTTT. It encodes CAGSPRTGGANTEAFF. The gene calls are TRBV7-9 and TRBJ1-1; 10 positions match TRBD1. The V gene's germline CDR1 is SEHNR and CDR2 FQNEAQ (reference sequence). The CDR3 contains 16 residues.

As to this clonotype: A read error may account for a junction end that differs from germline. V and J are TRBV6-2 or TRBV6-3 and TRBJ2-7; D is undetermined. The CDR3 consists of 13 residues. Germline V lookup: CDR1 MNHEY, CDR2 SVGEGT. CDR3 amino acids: CASSREHTYEQYF. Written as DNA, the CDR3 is TGTGCCAGCAGCCGAGAACACACCTACGAGCAATACTTC.

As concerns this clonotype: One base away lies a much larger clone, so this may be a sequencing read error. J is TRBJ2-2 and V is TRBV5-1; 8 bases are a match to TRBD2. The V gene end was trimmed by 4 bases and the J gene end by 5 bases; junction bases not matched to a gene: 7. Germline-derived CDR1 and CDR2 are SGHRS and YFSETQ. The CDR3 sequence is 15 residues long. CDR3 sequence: CASSMVAGPTGELFF. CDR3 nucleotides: TGCGCCAGCAGCATGGTAGCGGGGCCAACCGGGGAGCTGTTTTTT.

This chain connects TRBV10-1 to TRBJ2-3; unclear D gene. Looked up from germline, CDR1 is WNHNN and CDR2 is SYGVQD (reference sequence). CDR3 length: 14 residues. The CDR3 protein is CTNPQRDSRDTQYF. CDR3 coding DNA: TGCACCAATCCCCAAAGGGATAGCAGGGATACGCAGTATTTT.

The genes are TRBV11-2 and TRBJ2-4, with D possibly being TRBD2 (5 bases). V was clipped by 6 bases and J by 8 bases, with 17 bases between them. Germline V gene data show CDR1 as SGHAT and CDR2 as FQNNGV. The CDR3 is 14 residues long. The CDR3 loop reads CASSPQWRWDIQYF. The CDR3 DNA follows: TGTGCCAGCAGTCCCCAATGGAGGTGGGACATTCAGTACTTC.

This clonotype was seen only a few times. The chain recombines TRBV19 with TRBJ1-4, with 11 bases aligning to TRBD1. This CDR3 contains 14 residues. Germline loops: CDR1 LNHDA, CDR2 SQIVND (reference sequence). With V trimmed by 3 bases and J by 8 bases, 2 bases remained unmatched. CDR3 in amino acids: CASSMGTGGEKLFF. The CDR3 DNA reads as TGTGCCAGTAGTATGGGGACAGGGGGAGAAAAACTGTTTTTT.

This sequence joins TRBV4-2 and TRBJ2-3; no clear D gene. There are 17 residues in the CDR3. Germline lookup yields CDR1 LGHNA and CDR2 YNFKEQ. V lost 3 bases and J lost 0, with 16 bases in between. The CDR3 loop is CASSQDGYEGSTDTQYF. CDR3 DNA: TGTGCCAGCAGCCAGGATGGATACGAAGGGAGCACAGATACGCAGTATTTT.

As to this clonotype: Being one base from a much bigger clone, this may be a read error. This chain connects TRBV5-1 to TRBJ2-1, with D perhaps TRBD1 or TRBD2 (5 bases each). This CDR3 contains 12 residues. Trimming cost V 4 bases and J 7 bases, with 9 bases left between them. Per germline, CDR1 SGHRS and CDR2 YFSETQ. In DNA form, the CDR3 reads TGCGCCAGCAGCCCCAGGGAGAATGAGCAGTTCTTC. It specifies CASSPRENEQFF. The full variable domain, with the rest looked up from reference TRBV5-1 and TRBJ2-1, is KAGVTQTPRYLIKTRGQQVTLSCSPISGHRSVSWYQQTPGQGLQFLFEYFSETQRNKGNFPGRFSGRQFSNSRSEMNVSTLELGDSALYLCASSPRENEQFFGPGTRLTVL.

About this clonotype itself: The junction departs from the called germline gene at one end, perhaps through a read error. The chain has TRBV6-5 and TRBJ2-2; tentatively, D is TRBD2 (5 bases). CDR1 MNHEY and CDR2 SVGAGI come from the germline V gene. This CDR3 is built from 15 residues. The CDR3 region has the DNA TGTGTCAGCAGTTACGCAATGGACGGCACCGGGGAGCTTTTTTTT. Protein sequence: CVSSYAMDGTGELFF.

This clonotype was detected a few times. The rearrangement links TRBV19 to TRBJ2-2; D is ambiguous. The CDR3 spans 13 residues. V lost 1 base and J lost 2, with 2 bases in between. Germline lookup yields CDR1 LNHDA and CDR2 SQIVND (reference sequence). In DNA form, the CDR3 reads TGTGCCAGTAGTATAGCCAACACCGGGGAGCTGTTTTTT. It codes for CASSIANTGELFF.

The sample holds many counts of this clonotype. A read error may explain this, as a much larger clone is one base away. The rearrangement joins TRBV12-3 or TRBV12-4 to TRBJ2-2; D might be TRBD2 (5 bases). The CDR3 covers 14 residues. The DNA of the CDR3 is TGTGCCAGCAGTCGCAACTTGAACACCGGGGAGCTGGTTTTT. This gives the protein CASSRNLNTGELVF.

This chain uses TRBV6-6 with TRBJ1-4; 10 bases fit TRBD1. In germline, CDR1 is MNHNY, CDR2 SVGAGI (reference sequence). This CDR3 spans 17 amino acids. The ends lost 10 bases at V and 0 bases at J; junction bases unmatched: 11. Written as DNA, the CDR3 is TGTGCCAATAATTTTGGGACAGGGGCGACAACTAATGAAAAACTGTTTTTT. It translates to CANNFGTGATTNEKLFF.

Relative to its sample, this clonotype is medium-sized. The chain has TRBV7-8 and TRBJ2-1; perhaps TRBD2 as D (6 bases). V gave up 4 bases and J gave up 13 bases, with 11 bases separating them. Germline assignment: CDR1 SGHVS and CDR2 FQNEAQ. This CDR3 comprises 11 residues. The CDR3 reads CASSYGTSQFF. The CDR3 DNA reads TGTGCCAGCAGCTATGGGACTTCCCAGTTCTTC.

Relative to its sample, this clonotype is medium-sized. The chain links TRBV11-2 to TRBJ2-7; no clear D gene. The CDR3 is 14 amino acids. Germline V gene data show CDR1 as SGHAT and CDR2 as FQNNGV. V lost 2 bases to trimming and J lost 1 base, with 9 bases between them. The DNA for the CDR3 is TGTGCCAGCAGCTTACAACTTACTTCCTACGAGCAGTACTTC. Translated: CASSLQLTSYEQYF.

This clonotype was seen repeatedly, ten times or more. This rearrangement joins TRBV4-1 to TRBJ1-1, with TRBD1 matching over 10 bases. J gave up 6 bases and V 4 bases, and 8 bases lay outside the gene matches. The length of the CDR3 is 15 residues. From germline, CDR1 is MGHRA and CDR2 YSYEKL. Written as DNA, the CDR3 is TGCGCCAGCAGCCCTAGGGGGACAGGGGTCCCTGAAGCTTTCTTT. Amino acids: CASSPRGTGVPEAFF.

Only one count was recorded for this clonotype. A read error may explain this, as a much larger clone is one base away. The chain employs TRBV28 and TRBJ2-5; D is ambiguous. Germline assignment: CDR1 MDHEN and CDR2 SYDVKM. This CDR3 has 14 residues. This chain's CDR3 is CDSSSLGVQETQYF. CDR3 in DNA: TGTGACAGCAGTTCCTTAGGTGTCCAAGAGACCCAGTACTTC.

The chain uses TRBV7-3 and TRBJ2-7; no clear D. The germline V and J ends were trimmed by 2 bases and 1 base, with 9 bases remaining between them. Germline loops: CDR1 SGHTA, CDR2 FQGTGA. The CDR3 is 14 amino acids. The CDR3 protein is CASSLSPTSYEQYF. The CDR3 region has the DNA TGTGCCAGCAGCTTATCCCCCACTTCCTACGAGCAGTACTTC.

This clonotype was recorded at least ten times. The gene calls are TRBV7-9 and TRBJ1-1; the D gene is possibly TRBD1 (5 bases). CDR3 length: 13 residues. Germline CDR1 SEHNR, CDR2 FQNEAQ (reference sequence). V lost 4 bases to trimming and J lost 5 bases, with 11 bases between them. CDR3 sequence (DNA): TGTGCCAGCAGCTCAAGTGGGGGTACTGAAGCTTTCTTT. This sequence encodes CASSSSGGTEAFF.

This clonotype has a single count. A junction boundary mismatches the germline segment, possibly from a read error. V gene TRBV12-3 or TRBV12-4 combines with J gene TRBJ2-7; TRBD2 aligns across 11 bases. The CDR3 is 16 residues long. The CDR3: CTSEPGLAGSYYEQYF. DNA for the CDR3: TGTACCAGCGAACCCGGACTAGCGGGCAGCTACTACGAGCAGTACTTC.

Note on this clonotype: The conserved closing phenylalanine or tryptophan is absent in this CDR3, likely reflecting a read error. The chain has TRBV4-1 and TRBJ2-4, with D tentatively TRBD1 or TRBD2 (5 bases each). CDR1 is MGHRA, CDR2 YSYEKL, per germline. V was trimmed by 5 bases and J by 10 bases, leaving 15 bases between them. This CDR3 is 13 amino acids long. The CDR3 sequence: CASSEGPSGIQYY. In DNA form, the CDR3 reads TGCGCCAGCAGCGAGGGACCCTCGGGTATTCAGTACTAC.

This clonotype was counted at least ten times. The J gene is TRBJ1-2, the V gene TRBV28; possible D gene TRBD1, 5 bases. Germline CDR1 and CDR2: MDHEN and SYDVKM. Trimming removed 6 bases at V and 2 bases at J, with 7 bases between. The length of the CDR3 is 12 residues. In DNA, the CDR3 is TGTGCCAGCAGCCGACAGAACTATGGCTACACCTTC. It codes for CASSRQNYGYTF.

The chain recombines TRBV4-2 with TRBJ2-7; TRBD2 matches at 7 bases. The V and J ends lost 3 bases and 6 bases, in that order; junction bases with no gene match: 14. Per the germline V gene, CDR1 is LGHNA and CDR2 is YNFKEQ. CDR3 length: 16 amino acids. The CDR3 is CASSHYLVGGAGEQYF. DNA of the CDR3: TGTGCCAGCAGCCATTACCTAGTGGGAGGGGCGGGCGAGCAGTACTTC.

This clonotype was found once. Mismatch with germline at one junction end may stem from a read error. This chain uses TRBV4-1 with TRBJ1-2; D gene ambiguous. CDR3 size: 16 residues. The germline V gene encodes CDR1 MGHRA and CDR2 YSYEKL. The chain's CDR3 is CASSQDQQEAYYGHTF. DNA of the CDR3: TGCGCCAGCAGCCAAGATCAGCAGGAAGCTTACTATGGCCACACCTTC.

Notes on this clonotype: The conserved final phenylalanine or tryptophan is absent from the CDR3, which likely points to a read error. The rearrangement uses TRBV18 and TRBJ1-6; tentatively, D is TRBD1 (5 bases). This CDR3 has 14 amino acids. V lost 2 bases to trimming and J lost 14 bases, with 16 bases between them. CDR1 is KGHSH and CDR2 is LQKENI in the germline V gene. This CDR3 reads CASSPAGRRNTLHI. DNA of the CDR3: TGTGCCAGCTCACCAGCGGGACGGCGAAACACCCTCCACATT.

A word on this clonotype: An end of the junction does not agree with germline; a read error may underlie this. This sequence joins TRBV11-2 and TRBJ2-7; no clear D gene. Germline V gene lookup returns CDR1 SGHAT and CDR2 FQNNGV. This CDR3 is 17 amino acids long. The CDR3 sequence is CASSLGFGTPSSYEQYF. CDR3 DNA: TGTGCCAGTAGCTTAGGCTTCGGTACACCCAGCTCCTACGAGCAGTACTTC.

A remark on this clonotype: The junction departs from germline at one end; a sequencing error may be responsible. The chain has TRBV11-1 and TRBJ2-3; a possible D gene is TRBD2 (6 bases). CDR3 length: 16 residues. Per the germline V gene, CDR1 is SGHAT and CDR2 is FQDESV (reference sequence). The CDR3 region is CVSSLGTGTQTDTQYF. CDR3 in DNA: TGTGTCAGCAGCCTCGGGACTGGTACACAAACAGATACGCAGTATTTT.

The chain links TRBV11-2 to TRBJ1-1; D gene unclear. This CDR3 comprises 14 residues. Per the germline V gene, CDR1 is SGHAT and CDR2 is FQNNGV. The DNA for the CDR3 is TGTACCAACAGCTTAGAGTTCGGCGTCACTGAAGCTTTCTTT. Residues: CTNSLEFGVTEAFF.

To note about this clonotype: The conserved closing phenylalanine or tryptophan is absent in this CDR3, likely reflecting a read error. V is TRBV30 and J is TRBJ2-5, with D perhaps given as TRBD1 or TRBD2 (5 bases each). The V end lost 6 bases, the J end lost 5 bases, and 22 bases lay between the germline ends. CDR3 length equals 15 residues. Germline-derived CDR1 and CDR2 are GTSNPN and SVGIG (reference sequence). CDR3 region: CACPAVGEPGETQYS. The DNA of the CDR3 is TGTGCCTGCCCAGCCGTGGGGGAACCTGGGGAGACCCAGTACTCC.